These T cell receptor beta chains were read from a single sample in a study of blood T cell repertoires in COVID-19. Sequencing was performed with immunoSEQ multiplex PCR; in TCRdb, only in-frame clones are kept and a portion is missing. The table lists around 170,000 clones, under 85% of them singletons. The specimen sequenced was peripheral blood. The receptor source for this set is a woman in her thirties or forties with acute or convalescent COVID-19. The conserved cysteine and the conserved F or W are not part of the CDR3 here.

v_call: TRBV28
cdr3_aa: ASSSPMEGPTGELF

v_call: TRBV28
cdr3_aa: ASSLRNIQY

v_call: TRBV7-9
cdr3_aa: ASSHPSGGAF

v_call: TRBV28
cdr3_aa: ASSLPGHPNYGYT

v_call: TRBV7-9
cdr3_aa: ASAREASLYEAF

v_call: TRBV10-3
cdr3_aa: AISVSNLRREKLF

v_call: TRBV15
cdr3_aa: ATSRDQGAETQY

v_call: TRBV19
cdr3_aa: ASSRGPGYT

v_call: TRBV5-5
cdr3_aa: ASSLGLLSGNYGYT

v_call: TRBV6-6
cdr3_aa: ASSSRGGEGQPQH

v_call: TRBV10-3
cdr3_aa: ATTDRGNNEQF

v_call: TRBV27
cdr3_aa: ASSSPRQGTNEKLF

v_call: TRBV19
cdr3_aa: ASTWAAFSNQPQH

v_call: TRBV6-5
cdr3_aa: ASRLLRDSGNTIY

v_call: TRBV15
cdr3_aa: ATSRETGKVVRGTEAF

v_call: TRBV6-5
cdr3_aa: ASSAGTENQPQH

v_call: TRBV30
cdr3_aa: AWINSNPPGANVLT

v_call: TRBV7-9
cdr3_aa: ASSERGAGSGNTIY

v_call: TRBV3-1/TRBV3-2
cdr3_aa: ASSQAGGNEQF

v_call: TRBV6-4
cdr3_aa: ASSDSWETNEQF

v_call: TRBV5-8
cdr3_aa: ASSYQTSGRNEQF

v_call: TRBV4-2
cdr3_aa: ASSQETGYLAGTDTQY

v_call: TRBV11-2
cdr3_aa: ASSLGTGIDQPQH

v_call: TRBV7-2
cdr3_aa: ASSLVFDEQF

v_call: TRBV5-8
cdr3_aa: ASSLGFEAF

v_call: TRBV2
cdr3_aa: ASSGFISYNEQF